The rows below give T cell receptor beta chains drawn from one sample of a study of PD-1 blockade in classical Hodgkin lymphoma. Profiled with immunoSEQ multiplex PCR; TCRdb holds only in-frame clones, not every one. Seen here are tens of thousands of clones, around 94% observed once, and the top ten hold approximately 8%. The material was peripheral blood mononuclear cells (PBMCs), obtained before the fourth cycle of nivolumab. These receptors all come from a human donor with classical Hodgkin lymphoma. Each CDR3 is given with its conserved first and last residue. A D gene is named only where the DNA matches it firmly. The size entry is marked missing in some rows and otherwise reads once, few, many or a size class.

CDR3: CASSYGGRAGELFF
DNA: TGTGCCAGCAGTTACGGGGGGCGCGCCGGGGAGCTGTTTTTT
D: -
size: -
V: TRBV6-6
J: TRBJ2-2

CDR3: CASSYMAGHFSNEQFF
DNA: TGTGCCAGCAGTTACATGGCAGGGCATTTTTCAAATGAGCAGTTCTTC
D: -
size: -
V: TRBV6-5
J: TRBJ2-1

CDR3: CASSSLIPNTDSGGQPQHF
DNA: TGTGCCAGCAGCTCACTAATCCCCAACACGGACAGTGGAGGACAGCCCCAGCATTTT
D: -
size: -
V: TRBV7-2
J: TRBJ1-5

CDR3: CASSLAATKSTDTQYF
DNA: TGCGCCAGCAGCTTGGCCGCGACGAAAAGCACAGATACGCAGTATTTT
D: -
size: -
V: TRBV5-1
J: TRBJ2-3

CDR3: CSVEDLRQDLEETQYF
DNA: TGCAGCGTTGAAGACCTTCGACAGGATCTCGAAGAGACCCAGTACTTC
D: -
size: -
V: TRBV29-1
J: TRBJ2-5

CDR3: CASSAGLAGGHYEQYF
DNA: TGCGCCAGCAGCGCGGGACTAGCGGGAGGGCACTACGAGCAGTACTTC
D: TRBD2
size: once
V: TRBV5-1
J: TRBJ2-7

CDR3: CASSTQGGGNQPQHF
DNA: TGTGCCAGCTCAACTCAGGGGGGAGGCAATCAGCCCCAGCATTTT
D: TRBD1
size: -
V: TRBV18
J: TRBJ1-5

CDR3: CASRASVYEQYF
DNA: TGTGCCAGCAGGGCTAGCGTCTACGAGCAGTACTTC
D: -
size: -
V: TRBV6-6
J: TRBJ2-7

CDR3: CASSLPGGAEQYF
DNA: TGTGCCAGCTCACTCCCAGGGGGGGCCGAGCAGTACTTC
D: -
size: -
V: TRBV18
J: TRBJ2-7

CDR3: CASSLSNSSNSGANVLTF
DNA: TGTGCCAGCAGCTTGTCCAACAGCTCAAACTCTGGGGCCAACGTCCTGACTTTC
D: -
size: -
V: TRBV5-4
J: TRBJ2-6

CDR3: CASSDANRGLTNQPQHF
DNA: TGTGCCAGCAGTGATGCTAACAGGGGTCTTACTAATCAGCCCCAGCATTTT
D: TRBD1
size: -
V: TRBV6-1
J: TRBJ1-5

CDR3: CASSVDRVDETQYF
DNA: TGTGCCAGCAGTGTTGACCGGGTGGACGAGACCCAGTACTTC
D: -
size: -
V: TRBV6-1
J: TRBJ2-5

CDR3: CASSLRGGTNYGYTF
DNA: TGCGCCAGCAGCTTGCGCGGAGGAACTAACTATGGCTACACCTTC
D: -
size: -
V: TRBV5-1
J: TRBJ1-2

CDR3: CASSYSLEGTDTQYF
DNA: TGTGCCAGCAGCTACAGCCTTGAGGGCACAGATACGCAGTATTTT
D: -
size: -
V: TRBV11-1
J: TRBJ2-3

CDR3: CASSISLQGSTEAFF
DNA: TGTGCCAGTAGTATCTCCCTACAGGGCTCGACTGAAGCTTTCTTT
D: -
size: -
V: TRBV19
J: TRBJ1-1

CDR3: CASSTGWGTEAFF
DNA: TGTGCCAGTAGTACCGGATGGGGGACTGAAGCTTTCTTT
D: -
size: few
V: TRBV19
J: TRBJ1-1

CDR3: CASSGSGQGREARAPLTDTQYF
DNA: TGTGCCAGCAGCGGAAGCGGCCAAGGGCGAGAGGCAAGGGCGCCTCTTACAGATACGCAGTATTTT
D: -
size: -
V: TRBV9
J: TRBJ2-3

CDR3: CASSLYNSPLHF
DNA: TGTGCCAGCAGCTTATATAATTCACCCCTCCACTTT
D: -
size: -
V: TRBV7-9
J: TRBJ1-6

CDR3: CASRRTGELYNSPLHF
DNA: TGTGCCAGCAGGCGGACAGGGGAGCTCTATAATTCACCCCTCCACTTT
D: TRBD1
size: -
V: TRBV2
J: TRBJ1-6

CDR3: CASRLDPEGYSYEQYF
DNA: TGTGCAAGTCGCTTAGACCCGGAAGGCTACTCCTACGAGCAGTACTTC
D: -
size: -
V: TRBV12-2
J: TRBJ2-7

CDR3: CAWSGLEGKNIQYF
DNA: TGTGCCTGGAGTGGACTAGAGGGGAAAAACATTCAGTACTTC
D: -
size: -
V: TRBV30
J: TRBJ2-4

CDR3: CASSSPPGEQYF
DNA: TGTGCCAGCAGTTCCCCCCCGGGGGAGCAGTACTTC
D: -
size: -
V: TRBV6-5
J: TRBJ2-7

CDR3: CASRTSGQETQYF
DNA: TGCGCCAGCAGGACTAGCGGCCAAGAGACCCAGTACTTC
D: TRBD2
size: -
V: TRBV10-2
J: TRBJ2-5

CDR3: CSVEGIGTHEQYF
DNA: TGCAGCGTTGAAGGTATAGGAACGCACGAGCAGTACTTC
D: -
size: -
V: TRBV29-1
J: TRBJ2-7

CDR3: CASSPGQGTYEQYF
DNA: TGTGCCAGTAGCCCGGGACAGGGGACATACGAGCAGTACTTC
D: TRBD1
size: once
V: TRBV19
J: TRBJ2-7

CDR3: CASSLYGSGGTGNEQFF
DNA: TGTGCCAGCAGCTTATATGGAAGCGGGGGGACGGGCAATGAGCAGTTCTTC
D: TRBD2
size: -
V: TRBV7-9
J: TRBJ2-1

CDR3: CASSFWLELHSSYNEQFF
DNA: TGTGCCAGCAGTTTTTGGCTGGAACTCCACAGCTCCTACAATGAGCAGTTCTTC
D: -
size: -
V: TRBV28
J: TRBJ2-1

CDR3: CASSPLGAAKNIQYF
DNA: TGTGCCAGCAGTCCCCTAGGGGCCGCCAAAAACATTCAGTACTTC
D: -
size: once
V: TRBV7-6
J: TRBJ2-4

CDR3: CASSFGGAQETQYF
DNA: TGTGCCAGCAGCTTCGGGGGAGCTCAAGAGACCCAGTACTTC
D: -
size: -
V: TRBV7-2
J: TRBJ2-5

CDR3: CASSQDQGGIPTNEKLFF
DNA: TGCGCCAGCAGCCAAGATCAGGGAGGGATTCCAACTAATGAAAAACTGTTTTTT
D: -
size: few
V: TRBV4-1
J: TRBJ1-4

CDR3: CASSLPDRPLTQYF
DNA: TGTGCCAGCAGTCTTCCGGACAGGCCACTTACCCAGTACTTC
D: TRBD1
size: -
V: TRBV28
J: TRBJ2-5

CDR3: CASSPERKSSYEQYF
DNA: TGTGCCAGCAGCCCCGAAAGAAAAAGCTCCTACGAGCAGTACTTC
D: -
size: -
V: TRBV7-9
J: TRBJ2-7

CDR3: CAISVAYEQYF
DNA: TGTGCCATCAGTGTCGCCTACGAGCAGTACTTC
D: -
size: -
V: TRBV10-3
J: TRBJ2-7

CDR3: CASSFGINTEAFF
DNA: TGTGCCAGCAGTTTCGGGATAAACACTGAAGCTTTCTTT
D: -
size: -
V: TRBV27
J: TRBJ1-1

CDR3: CASSFRVGGADSEAFF
DNA: TGCGCCAGCAGCTTTCGGGTTGGTGGAGCCGATAGTGAAGCTTTCTTT
D: -
size: -
V: TRBV5-1
J: TRBJ1-1

CDR3: CASGQGAMQETQYF
DNA: TGTGCCAGTGGACAGGGGGCCATGCAAGAGACCCAGTACTTC
D: TRBD1
size: -
V: TRBV25-1
J: TRBJ2-5

CDR3: CASSIRVGLAGRSTYNEQFF
DNA: TGTGCCAGTAGTATCAGAGTGGGACTAGCGGGGAGGTCCACCTACAATGAGCAGTTCTTC
D: TRBD2
size: -
V: TRBV19
J: TRBJ2-1

CDR3: CARRDRVKGVNTEAFF
DNA: TGTGCCAGACGGGACAGGGTAAAAGGGGTGAACACTGAAGCTTTCTTT
D: TRBD1
size: -
V: TRBV10-3
J: TRBJ1-1

CDR3: CASSLSTGRRNIQYF
DNA: TGTGCCAGCAGTTTATCGACAGGGAGGCGGAACATTCAGTACTTC
D: -
size: -
V: TRBV27
J: TRBJ2-4

CDR3: CASSRTGGTNTIYF
DNA: TGTGCCAGCTCAAGGACCGGCGGAACGAACACCATATATTTT
D: -
size: -
V: TRBV18
J: TRBJ1-3

CDR3: CASSEALQGATNEKLFF
DNA: TGTGCCAGCAGTGAAGCGCTTCAGGGGGCAACTAATGAAAAACTGTTTTTT
D: TRBD1
size: -
V: TRBV2
J: TRBJ1-4

CDR3: CASSVERGRPSYNEQFF
DNA: TGTGCCAGCAGCGTAGAGCGGGGGAGGCCTTCCTACAATGAGCAGTTCTTC
D: TRBD2
size: -
V: TRBV9
J: TRBJ2-1

CDR3: CATWDRDYEQYF
DNA: TGTGCCACCTGGGACAGGGACTACGAGCAGTACTTC
D: TRBD1
size: -
V: TRBV6-6
J: TRBJ2-7

CDR3: CSARGDTQYF
DNA: TGCAGTGCCAGAGGGGATACGCAGTATTTT
D: -
size: -
V: TRBV20-1
J: TRBJ2-3

CDR3: CASSPQGNEQFF
DNA: TGTGCCAGCAGCCCCCAAGGCAATGAGCAGTTCTTC
D: -
size: -
V: TRBV28
J: TRBJ2-1

CDR3: CASSRRGAGEDEQFF
DNA: TGTGCCAGCAGCCGTCGGGGGGCGGGAGAGGATGAGCAGTTCTTC
D: -
size: -
V: TRBV13
J: TRBJ2-1

CDR3: CASGRRDSGNTIYF
DNA: TGTGCCAGCGGTCGCCGGGACAGTGGAAACACCATATATTTT
D: TRBD1
size: -
V: TRBV7-2
J: TRBJ1-3

CDR3: CASRGGDRVYGYTF
DNA: TGTGCCAGCAGGGGAGGGGACAGGGTCTATGGCTACACCTTC
D: TRBD1
size: few
V: TRBV27
J: TRBJ1-2

CDR3: CASSQEPLWTGSDTQYF
DNA: TGTGCCAGCAGCCAAGAACCCCTCTGGACAGGGTCAGATACGCAGTATTTT
D: TRBD1
size: -
V: TRBV14
J: TRBJ2-3